These 26 T cell receptor beta chains came from one sample sequenced in a study of T-cell reconstitution after alpha-beta-depleted transplantation in children. Unique molecular identifiers were incorporated into the prepared TCRbeta library. One entry per CDR3 protein results from TCRdb running MiXCR on the PCR reads. Here the sample spans about 610,000 distinct CDR3 sequences, roughly a tenth being singletons. This specimen was PBMCs from the stem cell graft donor, taken from the stem cell graft. These receptor sequences come from a human donor who donated a stem cell graft to a child with acute myeloid leukemia.

Ten or more counts support this clonotype. The chain employs TRBV6-5 and TRBJ2-7, with a weak D call TRBD2 (6 bases). The length of the CDR3 is 15 residues. Germline V gives CDR1 MNHEY, CDR2 SVGAGI. Between the trimmed V and J ends, which lost 0 bases and 3 bases, there was a span of 12 bases. The CDR3 DNA is TGTGCCAGCAGTTACTCTGGCCAGGGAGGCTACGAGCAGTACTTC. This codes for CASSYSGQGGYEQYF.

V usage is TRBV6-5 and J usage is TRBJ2-5, with 16 bases lining up with TRBD2. This CDR3 has 19 amino acids. CDR1 is MNHEY, CDR2 SVGAGI, per germline. The V gene end was trimmed by 2 bases and the J gene end by 5 bases; junction bases not matched to a gene: 11. This chain's CDR3 is CASSYQPGLAGGPRETQYF. CDR3 nucleotide sequence: TGTGCCAGCAGTTACCAACCGGGACTAGCGGGAGGGCCTAGGGAGACCCAGTACTTC.

This chain links TRBV29-1 with TRBJ2-7; D might be TRBD1 or TRBD2, each matching 5 bases. The CDR3 sequence is 15 residues long. The germline V gene encodes CDR1 SQVTM and CDR2 ANQGSEA. The V end lost 2 bases, the J end lost 0 bases, and 14 bases lay between the germline ends. The chain's CDR3 is CSVELPGRNSYEQYF. The DNA of the CDR3 is TGCAGCGTTGAACTACCGGGACGGAACTCCTACGAGCAGTACTTC.

This rearrangement joins TRBV20-1 to TRBJ1-1; 7 bases line up with TRBD1. CDR1 and CDR2 (germline): DFQATT, SNEGSKA (reference sequence). V lost 0 bases to trimming and J lost 1 base; unmatched junction nucleotides: 8. CDR3 length equals 16 residues. The CDR3 region is CSARELDRSTNTEAFF. The CDR3 DNA reads TGCAGTGCTAGAGAATTGGACAGGAGCACGAACACTGAAGCTTTCTTT.

This clonotype has only a few counts. V is TRBV13 and J is TRBJ1-1, with 9 bases matching TRBD1. The CDR3 runs 15 residues. The ends lost 5 bases at V and 5 bases at J; junction bases unmatched: 9. The germline V gene has CDR1 PRHDT and CDR2 FYEKMQ (reference sequence). The CDR3 sequence: CASSGIGQGITEAFF. Written as DNA, the CDR3 is TGTGCCAGCAGCGGAATCGGACAGGGGATAACTGAAGCTTTCTTT.

J is TRBJ2-7 and V is TRBV6-2 or TRBV6-3; 7 bases are shared with TRBD1. Germline loops: CDR1 MNHEY, CDR2 SVGEGT. V lost 6 bases, J lost 2 bases, and 7 bases stayed unmatched. The CDR3 is made up of 14 amino acids. The CDR3 DNA is TGTGCCAGCAGCAGACAGGGCCCGGCCTACGAGCAGTACTTC. Amino acid sequence: CASSRQGPAYEQYF.

This clonotype was observed many times. The chain links TRBV27 to TRBJ2-7, with D perhaps matching TRBD1 (6 bases). The germline V gene has CDR1 MNHEY and CDR2 SMNVEV (reference sequence). The CDR3 spans 15 residues. Trimming shortened V by 4 bases and J by 3 bases, and 16 bases separated the two germline ends. The CDR3 is CASSSLRDIVYEQYF. The CDR3 region has the DNA TGTGCCAGCAGTTCACTCCGGGACATTGTCTACGAGCAGTACTTC.

This clonotype came up many times. This rearrangement joins TRBV12-3 or TRBV12-4 to TRBJ2-4, with D unresolved. V shed 5 bases and J shed 7 bases, with 12 bases lying between them. The CDR3 spans 13 residues. The CDR3: CASSQDHVNIQYF. The CDR3 nucleotides read TGTGCCAGCAGTCAGGACCACGTTAACATTCAGTACTTC.

This clonotype occurred a few times. The J gene is TRBJ1-4, the V gene TRBV6-9; the D is unclear. CDR1 is MNHGY, CDR2 SVAAGI, per germline. The CDR3 extends over 14 amino acids. Trimming removed 2 bases from V and 2 bases from J, with 6 bases in between. The CDR3 nucleotides are TGTGCCAGCAGTTATCGACGGACTAATGAAAAACTGTTTTTT. It encodes CASSYRRTNEKLFF.

The chain recombines TRBV20-1 with TRBJ2-7; 11 bases match TRBD1. The junction had 10 bases not matched to a gene; V was cut back by 5 bases and J by 7 bases. The V gene's germline CDR1 is DFQATT and CDR2 SNEGSKA (reference sequence). CDR3 length: 14 amino acids. The CDR3 bases are TGCAGTGCTGATAACCGGGACAGGGGGAAGGAGCAGTACTTC. The encoded protein is CSADNRDRGKEQYF.

There are many counts of this clonotype. CDR3 sequence: CSVSPVPGAKNIQYF. The CDR3 coding sequence is TGCAGCGTTAGTCCAGTTCCTGGAGCCAAAAACATTCAGTACTTC. This chain uses TRBV29-1 with TRBJ2-4; D uncertain. CDR1 is SQVTM and CDR2 is ANQGSEA in the germline V gene. The V end was cut by 5 bases, the J end by 0 bases, with 14 bases between. This CDR3 has 15 amino acids. The full variable domain, rest sourced from reference TRBV29-1 and TRBJ2-4, is SAVISQKPSRDICQRGTSLTIQCQVDSQVTMMFWYRQQPGQSLTLIATANQGSEATYESGFVIDKFPISRPNLTFSTLTVSNMSPEDSSIYLCSVSPVPGAKNIQYFGAGTRLSVL.

This clonotype occurred a few times. The chain carries TRBV7-6 and TRBJ2-3; D gene unclear. CDR1 is SGHVS, CDR2 FNYEAQ, per germline. The CDR3 contains 14 residues. V was shortened by 2 bases and J by 2 bases, with 8 bases between the two germline ends. In nucleotides, the CDR3 is TGTGCCAGCAGCTTAACTACCACCACAGATACGCAGTATTTT. It specifies CASSLTTTTDTQYF.

The table lists this clonotype with a few counts. The chain couples TRBV7-2 to TRBJ2-7, with D possibly matching TRBD2 (6 bases). Germline CDR1 SGHTA, CDR2 FQGNSA. V gave up 5 bases and J gave up 3 bases, with 14 bases separating them. This CDR3 comprises 14 residues. Here the CDR3 reads CASSRDFLLYEQYF. In DNA, the CDR3 is TGTGCCAGCAGCCGGGACTTCCTTCTCTACGAGCAGTACTTC. Based on the CDR3 plus reference TRBV7-2 and TRBJ2-7, the full variable domain is GAGVSQSPSNKVTEKGKDVELRCDPISGHTALYWYRQSLGQGLEFLIYFQGNSAPDKSGLPSDRFSAERTGGSVSTLTIQRTQQEDSAVYLCASSRDFLLYEQYFGPGTRLTVT.

The chain carries TRBV30 and TRBJ2-7; the D is unclear. The germline gives CDR1 GTSNPN, CDR2 SVGIG (reference sequence). The CDR3 sequence is 11 residues long. V lost 2 bases, J lost 5 bases, and 7 bases lay in between. The CDR3: CAWSLTDEQYF. The DNA of the CDR3 is TGTGCCTGGAGTCTGACGGACGAGCAGTACTTC.

The chain uses TRBV7-3 and TRBJ2-3; 8 nucleotides align to TRBD2. The CDR3 is 17 amino acids. Germline V gene data show CDR1 as SGHTA and CDR2 as FQGTGA. The ends lost 4 bases at V and 2 bases at J; junction bases unmatched: 11. CDR3 sequence reads: CASSSRASGFITDTQYF. CDR3 DNA: TGTGCCAGCAGCTCAAGGGCTAGCGGGTTTATCACAGATACGCAGTATTTT. The full variable domain, rest sourced from reference TRBV7-3 and TRBJ2-3, is GAGVSQTPSNKVTEKGKYVELRCDPISGHTALYWYRQSLGQGPEFLIYFQGTGAADDSGLPNDRFFAVRPEGSVSTLKIQRTERGDSAVYLCASSSRASGFITDTQYFGPGTRLTVL.

At least ten counts were recorded for this clonotype. V is TRBV10-3 and J is TRBJ1-5; no reliable D call. Trimming removed 0 bases from V and 2 bases from J, with 5 bases in between. Germline CDR1 is ENHRY and CDR2 is SYGVKD. This CDR3 is 14 amino acids long. Here the CDR3 DNA reads TGTGCCATCAGTGAGTCTGGTGGCAATCAGCCCCAGCATTTT. It encodes CAISESGGNQPQHF.

This clonotype was counted many times. The genes are TRBV12-3 or TRBV12-4 and TRBJ1-1; D not certain. The CDR3 spans 16 residues. The V and J ends lost 0 bases and 1 base respectively, with 12 bases between them. The CDR3 loop is CASSLARSTSNTEAFF. CDR3 in DNA: TGTGCCAGCAGTTTAGCGCGTTCCACCTCGAACACTGAAGCTTTCTTT.

The V gene is TRBV5-1, the J gene TRBJ2-7, with 12 bases that match TRBD2. From germline, CDR1 is SGHRS and CDR2 YFSETQ. This CDR3 has 16 residues. The V gene end was trimmed by 3 bases and the J gene end by 3 bases; junction bases not matched to a gene: 7. The CDR3 nucleotides are TGCGCCAGCAGCTCAGGACTAGCGGGATCAAACTACGAGCAGTACTTC. Translated, it gives CASSSGLAGSNYEQYF.

The chain is built from TRBV28 and TRBJ2-1; the match to TRBD2 covers 8 bases. CDR1 and CDR2 (germline): MDHEN, SYDVKM. The V segment lost 7 bases and the J segment 3 bases; nucleotides outside the gene matches: 11. CDR3 length equals 16 residues. The DNA of the CDR3 is TGTGCCAGCACCCCCCCGCTAGCGGGCTTCTACAATGAGCAGTTCTTC. It specifies CASTPPLAGFYNEQFF.

In its sample, this clonotype was seen a few times. J is TRBJ2-7 and V is TRBV7-9, with 8 bases lining up with TRBD2. The CDR3 covers 13 residues. From germline, CDR1 is SEHNR and CDR2 FQNEAQ (reference sequence). V trimming: 5 bases; J trimming: 5 bases; junction bases outside the gene matches: 5. In DNA form, the CDR3 reads TGTGCCAGCAGCCCTGGACTAGCTAACGAGCAGTACTTC. It specifies CASSPGLANEQYF.

The chain employs TRBV10-3 and TRBJ1-5, with a possible D match to TRBD1 (5 bases). The CDR3 loop spans 15 amino acids. The V end was cut by 6 bases, the J end by 0 bases, with 12 bases between. Germline loops: CDR1 ENHRY, CDR2 SYGVKD. The CDR3, as DNA: TGTGCCATCAGGGAGACAGTCAATAGCAATCAGCCCCAGCATTTT. It specifies CAIRETVNSNQPQHF.

At least ten counts were recorded for this clonotype. The chain uses TRBV20-1 and TRBJ2-3, with D unresolved. The V end was cut by 6 bases, the J end by 6 bases, with 16 bases between. This CDR3 is 13 amino acids long. Germline-derived CDR1 and CDR2 are DFQATT and SNEGSKA (reference sequence). In DNA form, the CDR3 reads TGCAGTGCACCCCGACTTGGGGTGGATACGCAGTATTTT. Amino acids: CSAPRLGVDTQYF.

This clonotype was observed a few times. This chain links TRBV6-5 with TRBJ2-1, with TRBD1 as a possible D gene (6 bases). This CDR3 spans 15 amino acids. V dropped 0 bases and J dropped 3 bases, with 9 bases sitting between them. Germline V gene sequence: CDR1 MNHEY, CDR2 SVGAGI. CDR3 sequence (DNA): TGTGCCAGCAGTTACTCACCGACAGGCTACAATGAGCAGTTCTTC. Translating gives CASSYSPTGYNEQFF.

This clonotype was seen a handful of times. The chain combines TRBV18 with TRBJ2-5; no clear D gene. Trimming removed 3 bases from V and 5 bases from J, with 13 bases in between. The CDR3 loop spans 14 amino acids. The germline V gene encodes CDR1 KGHSH and CDR2 LQKENI. In nucleotides, the CDR3 is TGTGCCAGCTCACCGCTAGGTGCGTTGGAGACCCAGTACTTC. Its protein product is CASSPLGALETQYF.

This clonotype occurred many times. The J gene is TRBJ2-3, the V gene TRBV29-1; D call uncertain. The germline V gene has CDR1 SQVTM and CDR2 ANQGSEA. With 5 bases removed from V and 1 base from J, the gap between germline ends came to 13 bases. The CDR3 sequence is 14 residues long. The CDR3: CSVMGKIGTDTQYF. CDR3 DNA sequence: TGCAGCGTTATGGGGAAGATAGGCACAGATACGCAGTATTTT.

The chain carries TRBV5-1 and TRBJ2-2; D gene uncertain. Germline CDR1 and CDR2: SGHRS and YFSETQ. The CDR3 loop spans 13 amino acids. V dropped 7 bases and J dropped 6 bases, with 13 bases sitting between them. CDR3 in amino acids: CASSPWSAGELFF. Written as DNA, the CDR3 is TGCGCCAGCTCCCCCTGGAGCGCCGGGGAGCTGTTTTTT.